Below are 26 T cell receptor beta chains sequenced from a single sample in a study of OX40 agonist ivuxolimab in advanced cancers. Library generation was performed with the immunoSEQ multiplex PCR assay. Not all clones reach the TCRdb copy of this immuneACCESS table, which keeps in-frame sequences only. Checked studies attribute under half of the gap to unresolved V genes and leave the rest unexplained. The table for this sample lists some 74,000 clones; about 82% of them were counted only once. 6.5% to 7.5% of the sample goes to the ten largest clones. The input for sequencing was CD4+ or CD8+ T cells sorted from blood, taken in a trial of the OX40 agonist ivuxolimab. The source is an adult with an advanced solid tumor such as melanoma, head and neck, liver or kidney cancer.

In this sample, this clone turned up once. DNA for the CDR3: TGTGCCAGCAGCTTGGTGGGACAGGGGGACACTGAAGCTTTCTTT. This encodes CASSLVGQGDTEAFF. The chain combines TRBV5-8 with TRBJ1-1; 11 bases agree with TRBD1. The CDR3 runs to 15 residues. The ends lost 0 bases at V and 3 bases at J; junction bases unmatched: 1. The germline V gene has CDR1 SGHTS and CDR2 YDEGEE.

The genes are TRBV19 and TRBJ2-1; D not resolved. The CDR3 contains 13 residues. Looked up from germline, CDR1 is LNHDA and CDR2 is SQIVND (reference sequence). Trimming removed 3 bases from V and 8 bases from J, with 11 bases in between. The CDR3 here is CASSIAQVDEQFF. The DNA for the CDR3 is TGTGCCAGTAGTATTGCGCAGGTCGATGAGCAGTTCTTC.

This clone was observed a few times. The DNA of the CDR3 is TGTGCCAGCTCACCAAATCCTCGGGCTGTCACTGAAGCTTTCTTT. It is translated as CASSPNPRAVTEAFF. The chain uses TRBV18 and TRBJ1-1; D ambiguous. The length of the CDR3 is 15 residues. Germline V CDR1 and CDR2: KGHSH, LQKENI. V was trimmed by 2 bases and J by 4 bases, leaving 14 bases between them.

The rearrangement links TRBV7-2 to TRBJ2-7, with D perhaps TRBD2 (6 bases). This CDR3 spans 16 amino acids. Trimming removed 5 bases from V and 0 bases from J, with 17 bases in between. In germline, CDR1 is SGHTA, CDR2 FQGNSA. The CDR3 DNA sequence: TGTGCCAGCAGCCTAAATCCCGGCGGGGCCTCCTACGAGCAGTACTTC. Translated, it gives CASSLNPGGASYEQYF.

The chain couples TRBV4-1 to TRBJ1-2; 8 positions match TRBD1. V lost 6 bases, J lost 2 bases, and 8 bases stayed unmatched. The CDR3 runs to 15 residues. Germline CDR1 is MGHRA and CDR2 is YSYEKL. CDR3 nucleotides: TGCGCCAGCAGTCCCTGGACAGGGTCCAACTATGGCTACACCTTC. Translation gives CASSPWTGSNYGYTF.

This clone was recorded only once. CDR3 amino acids: CASSEERGSTDTQYF. The CDR3 DNA is TGTGCCAGCAGTGAGGAGCGGGGAAGCACAGATACGCAGTATTTT. The chain is built from TRBV2 and TRBJ2-3; 7 bases are shared with TRBD2. The trim removed 3 bases at V and 0 bases at J, leaving 3 bases unmatched. Germline V gives CDR1 SNHLY, CDR2 FYNNEI. CDR3 length: 15 amino acids.

The chain has TRBV11-2 and TRBJ2-7; D is possibly TRBD2 (5 bases). From germline, CDR1 is SGHAT and CDR2 FQNNGV. V lost 1 base and J 7 bases, leaving 17 bases between the germline ends. The CDR3 runs to 15 residues. The CDR3 loop is CASSLAWTGQGEQYF. The CDR3 DNA sequence: TGTGCCAGCAGCTTAGCATGGACTGGCCAAGGAGAGCAGTACTTC.

The chain couples TRBV2 to TRBJ1-1, with a possible D match to TRBD1 (5 bases). Trimming took 3 bases from V and 1 from J, leaving 9 bases between them. Germline CDR1 is SNHLY and CDR2 is FYNNEI. This CDR3 comprises 14 residues. In DNA, the CDR3 is TGTGCCAGCAGTGAGCAACAGGAGAACACTGAAGCTTTCTTT. As protein: CASSEQQENTEAFF.

V gene TRBV5-6 combines with J gene TRBJ1-3; 10 bases fit TRBD1. There are 16 residues in the CDR3. Looked up from germline, CDR1 is SGHDT and CDR2 is YYEEEE. The V segment lost 4 bases and the J segment 2 bases; nucleotides outside the gene matches: 6. In DNA form, the CDR3 reads TGTGCCAGCAGCCACGGACAGGGGGTCGCTGGAAACACCATATATTTT. Its protein is CASSHGQGVAGNTIYF.

This clone was observed a handful of times. The chain employs TRBV25-1 and TRBJ1-1; D is ambiguous. CDR1 MGHDK and CDR2 SYGVNS come from the germline V gene. Trimming shortened V by 6 bases and J by 3 bases, and 8 bases separated the two germline ends. CDR3 length: 12 amino acids. Here the CDR3 reads CASSLGYTEAFF. The CDR3 DNA follows: TGTGCCAGCAGCCTGGGGTACACTGAAGCTTTCTTT.

In its sample, this clone was seen once. The chain couples TRBV18 to TRBJ1-1; 12 nucleotides agree with TRBD1. J was trimmed by 5 bases and V by 5 bases; bases with no gene match: 6. There are 15 residues in the CDR3. Germline assignment: CDR1 KGHSH and CDR2 LQKENI. Here the CDR3 reads CASSSGQGAGTEAFF. CDR3 in DNA: TGTGCCAGCTCATCGGGACAGGGGGCAGGGACTGAAGCTTTCTTT.

The genes are TRBV5-6 and TRBJ2-2; tentative D call: TRBD1 (6 bases). Germline loops: CDR1 SGHDT, CDR2 YYEEEE. This CDR3 has 14 residues. V was shortened by 4 bases and J by 2 bases, with 9 bases between the two germline ends. The CDR3 DNA follows: TGTGCCAGCAGCGCGGACAGTAACACCGGGGAGCTGTTTTTT. Its protein product is CASSADSNTGELFF. Full variable domain (outside the CDR3, taken from reference TRBV5-6 and TRBJ2-2): DAGVTQSPTHLIKTRGQQVTLRCSPKSGHDTVSWYQQALGQGPQFIFQYYEEEERQRGNFPDRFSGHQFPNYSSELNVNALLLGDSALYLCASSADSNTGELFFGEGSRLTVL.

This clone was detected a few times. The chain is built from TRBV15 and TRBJ2-3; TRBD1 matches at 10 bases. The CDR3 is 15 amino acids. The germline gives CDR1 LNHNV, CDR2 YYDKDF (reference sequence). The V gene end was trimmed by 3 bases and the J gene end by 5 bases; junction bases not matched to a gene: 5. As DNA, the CDR3 is TGTGCCACCAGCAGCTTAGGACAGGGGGTAGATACGCAGTATTTT. As protein: CATSSLGQGVDTQYF.

This chain joins TRBV7-2 and TRBJ2-3; D possibly corresponds to TRBD1 (5 bases). CDR3 length: 15 residues. The germline gives CDR1 SGHTA, CDR2 FQGNSA. Trimming left V 5 bases short and J 0 bases short, with 12 bases between. CDR3 nucleotide sequence: TGTGCCAGCAGCCCCGACAGACCAAGCACAGATACGCAGTATTTT. Protein product: CASSPDRPSTDTQYF.

The chain uses TRBV2 and TRBJ2-7; maybe TRBD1 (6 bases). V gave up 3 bases and J gave up 0 bases, with 12 bases separating them. The germline V gene encodes CDR1 SNHLY and CDR2 FYNNEI. There are 15 residues in the CDR3. CDR3 residues: CASSDITGTSYEQYF. CDR3 in DNA: TGTGCCAGCAGTGACATAACAGGGACCTCCTACGAGCAGTACTTC. The full variable domain, its missing parts supplied by reference TRBV2 and TRBJ2-7, is EPEVTQTPSHQVTQMGQEVILRCVPISNHLYFYWYRQILGQKVEFLVSFYNNEISEKSEIFDDQFSVERPDGSNFTLKIRSTKLEDSAMYFCASSDITGTSYEQYFGPGTRLTVT.

The chain joins TRBV7-2 to TRBJ2-5, with D unclear. Germline lookup yields CDR1 SGHTA and CDR2 FQGNSA. The V end was cut by 3 bases, the J end by 1 base, with 12 bases between. The CDR3 runs to 15 residues. The CDR3 spells CASSFTVLFQETQYF. The CDR3 nucleotides are TGTGCCAGCAGCTTCACAGTACTTTTCCAAGAGACCCAGTACTTC.

The chain carries TRBV7-6 and TRBJ2-5, with 7 nucleotides matching TRBD2. Germline trimming cut 3 bases from V and 5 bases from J; bases unmatched to any gene: 6. The CDR3 is made up of 14 amino acids. CDR1 is SGHVS and CDR2 is FNYEAQ in the germline V gene. The CDR3 sequence is CASSFPLASETQYF. As DNA, the CDR3 is TGTGCCAGCAGCTTCCCACTAGCGTCGGAGACCCAGTACTTC.

This chain links TRBV2 with TRBJ2-3; 14 bases match TRBD2. Losses at the gene ends were 6 bases for V and 1 base for J; bases not matched to a gene: 3. Germline V gives CDR1 SNHLY, CDR2 FYNNEI. This CDR3 has 16 amino acids. DNA of the CDR3: TGTGCCAGCAGGGGACTAGCGGGAGCGCGCACAGATACGCAGTATTTT. Amino acids: CASRGLAGARTDTQYF.

The V call is TRBV4-1, the J call TRBJ1-1; D unclear. This CDR3 comprises 15 residues. Deletions cut 0 bases from V and 1 base from J, with 9 bases between. Germline V gene sequence: CDR1 MGHRA, CDR2 YSYEKL. This chain's CDR3 is CASSQEGRPNTEAFF. The CDR3 bases are TGCGCCAGCAGCCAAGAAGGACGGCCGAACACTGAAGCTTTCTTT.

The chain has TRBV30 and TRBJ2-2, with TRBD1 matching over 9 bases. Per the germline V gene, CDR1 is GTSNPN and CDR2 is SVGIG (reference sequence). V gave up 8 bases and J gave up 5 bases; unmatched junction bases: 18. This CDR3 comprises 17 residues. The CDR3 region has the DNA TGTGCCACGGAAAATACTCCGGGGACAGGGTTAACCGGGGAGCTGTTTTTT. The encoded protein is CATENTPGTGLTGELFF.

The chain recombines TRBV5-4 with TRBJ2-3; D gene uncertain. The CDR3 has 14 amino acids. V lost 1 base, J lost 6 bases, and 12 bases lay in between. Looked up from germline, CDR1 is SGHNT and CDR2 is YYREEE (reference sequence). The DNA of the CDR3 is TGTGCCAGCAGCTTGCCGGCTTCACTCGATACGCAGTATTTT. It encodes CASSLPASLDTQYF.

The chain is built from TRBV9 and TRBJ2-5, with 8 bases aligning to TRBD2. The germline V gene has CDR1 SGDLS and CDR2 YYNGEE. After removal of 4 bases from V and 1 base from J, the junction contained 3 bases not matched to a gene. There are 14 residues in the CDR3. The CDR3 DNA sequence: TGTGCCAGCAGCCTAGCGGGCACCCAAGAGACCCAGTACTTC. This sequence encodes CASSLAGTQETQYF.

CDR3 residues: CASNSGNTIYF. The CDR3 DNA reads as TGTGCCAGCAACTCTGGAAACACCATATATTTT. The V gene is TRBV6-1, the J gene TRBJ1-3; the D is unclear. The CDR3 consists of 11 residues. Germline V gene data show CDR1 as MNHNS and CDR2 as SASEGT. V lost 7 bases, J lost 0 bases, and 1 base lay in between.

V usage is TRBV7-2 and J usage is TRBJ1-5; possibly TRBD1 for D (5 bases). This CDR3 is built from 13 residues. Germline values: CDR1 SGHTA, CDR2 FQGNSA. V shed 2 bases and J shed 7 bases, with 9 bases lying between them. CDR3 nucleotide sequence: TGTGCCAGCAGCTTAAATAGGGACCAGCCCCAGCATTTT. Its protein is CASSLNRDQPQHF. Variable domain in full (rest from reference TRBV7-2 and TRBJ1-5): GAGVSQSPSNKVTEKGKDVELRCDPISGHTALYWYRQSLGQGLEFLIYFQGNSAPDKSGLPSDRFSAERTGGSVSTLTIQRTQQEDSAVYLCASSLNRDQPQHFGDGTRLSIL.

The chain uses TRBV11-3 and TRBJ1-4; 7 nucleotides align to TRBD1. Germline loops: CDR1 SGHNT, CDR2 YENEEA. The ends lost 5 bases at V and 0 bases at J; junction bases unmatched: 9. This CDR3 contains 17 residues. The CDR3 loop reads CASSPWTGEATNEKLFF. The CDR3, as DNA: TGTGCCAGCAGCCCTTGGACAGGAGAGGCAACTAATGAAAAACTGTTTTTT. Using reference TRBV11-3 and TRBJ1-4 for the parts outside the CDR3, the full variable domain is EAGVVQSPRYKIIEKKQPVAFWCNPISGHNTLYWYLQNLGQGPELLIRYENEEAVDDSQLPKDRFSAERLKGVDSTLKIQPAELGDSAVYLCASSPWTGEATNEKLFFGSGTQLSVL.

This chain joins TRBV11-2 and TRBJ2-7; 11 nucleotides agree with TRBD2. The V and J ends lost 3 bases and 5 bases, in that order; junction bases with no gene match: 15. The CDR3 loop spans 18 amino acids. The germline V gene encodes CDR1 SGHAT and CDR2 FQNNGV. The CDR3 reads CASSLRLAGGVKGNEQYF. CDR3 sequence (DNA): TGTGCCAGCAGCTTGAGGCTAGCGGGAGGCGTCAAAGGGAACGAGCAGTACTTC. The full variable domain, completed using reference TRBV11-2 and TRBJ2-7, is EAGVAQSPRYKIIEKRQSVAFWCNPISGHATLYWYQQILGQGPKLLIQFQNNGVVDDSQLPKDRFSAERLKGVDSTLKIQPAKLEDSAVYLCASSLRLAGGVKGNEQYFGPGTRLTVT.